This T cell receptor beta chain was identified in a study of blood T cell repertoires in COVID-19. Overall study: Acute and convalescent COVID-19 samples came from the United States, Italy and Spain. T cells, B-cell-depleted T cells, or PBMCs provided the cDNA or gDNA that served as material.

Authors' analysis steps: Amplified reference gene primers provided the basis for estimating nucleated cell counts. Sequencing used immunoSEQ multiplex PCR; TCRdb keeps in-frame clones, though not all of them. For V, J and clone size, that table is used; D and trimming come from the DNA. The sample consists of roughly 100,000 clones, 88% of them appearing once. The CDR3 length is 14 residues. The germline CDR1 and CDR2 sequences are MNHEY and SVGAGI. Trimming removed 7 bases from V and 0 bases from J; junction bases left unmatched: 5. J is TRBJ1-1 and V is TRBV6-5, with 7 bases aligning to TRBD1. The sequence was collected from a human donor in a cohort sampled during active COVID-19. Input material: peripheral blood. Here the CDR3 reads CASNTDRLNTEAFF. The DNA for the CDR3 is TGTGCCAGCAACACGGACAGGTTGAACACTGAAGCTTTCTTT.